These T cell receptor beta chains were read from a single sample in a study of blood T cell repertoires in COVID-19. TCRdb keeps only in-frame clones here, not all; method: immunoSEQ multiplex PCR. This table holds under 300,000 clones, roughly nine tenths found once. Sequencing was done on a sample of PBMCs or T cells enriched from blood (not recorded which). These receptors all stem from a woman aged 60 to 75 who had recovered from COVID-19. CDR3s include the opening cysteine and the closing phenylalanine or tryptophan. The order of the fields is V gene, J gene, D gene, clone size, CDR3 DNA, CDR3 protein. A D gene is named only where the DNA matches it firmly. The size of a clone is reported for some rows only, either as once, few or many, or as a class for expanded clones.

TRBV3-1/TRBV3-2	TRBJ1-4	NA	NA	TGTGCCAGCAGCCAGGCCAGTAATGAAAAACTGTTTTTT	CASSQASNEKLFF
TRBV27	TRBJ2-5	NA	NA	TGTGCCAGCAGTTTACCCGGTGCGGAGACCCAGTACTTC	CASSLPGAETQYF
TRBV6-6	TRBJ1-5	NA	NA	TGTGCCAGCAGTTCCGTGAGAGAAGATCAGCCCCAGCATTTT	CASSSVREDQPQHF
TRBV3-1/TRBV3-2	TRBJ2-7	NA	NA	TGTGCCAGCAGTACTCCGGGACACACTTACGAGCAGTACTTC	CASSTPGHTYEQYF
TRBV6-2/TRBV6-3	TRBJ2-7	NA	NA	TGTGCCAGCAGTTATAGTAAAGGGAGTGGCGACTACGAGCAGTACTTC	CASSYSKGSGDYEQYF
TRBV5-1	TRBJ2-1	TRBD2	NA	TGCGCCAGCAGCCCGAAGGCGGGGGGATCCTACAATGAGCAGTTCTTC	CASSPKAGGSYNEQFF
TRBV30	TRBJ1-5	NA	NA	TGTGCCTGGAGGGCGGGAGGCTCTCAGCCCCAGCATTTT	CAWRAGGSQPQHF
TRBV28	TRBJ2-4	NA	many	TGTGCCAGCAGTTTAACAGTCATTCAGTACTTC	CASSLTVIQYF
TRBV7-3	TRBJ2-5	TRBD2	NA	TGTGCCAGCAGCTTACCCGGGACTAGCGGGACAACAATCCAAGAGACCCAGTACTTC	CASSLPGTSGTTIQETQYF
TRBV5-1	TRBJ2-1	TRBD2	NA	TGCGCCAGCAGCTCGACTAGCGGAATTTACAATGAGCAGTTCTTC	CASSSTSGIYNEQFF
TRBV6-5	TRBJ2-3	TRBD1	NA	TGTGCCAGCAGTCGACAGGGGTCAAGCACAGATACGCAGTATTTT	CASSRQGSSTDTQYF
TRBV15	TRBJ2-7	TRBD2	NA	TGTGCCACCAGCAGAGAGAGCGGGAGAGGCGACGAGCAGTACTTC	CATSRESGRGDEQYF
TRBV19	TRBJ1-5	TRBD1	NA	TGTGCCAGTAGTATTTCGGCAGGGGGCGTTAGCAATCAGCCCCAGCATTTT	CASSISAGGVSNQPQHF
TRBV7-2	TRBJ2-2	TRBD2	once	TGTGCCAGCAGCTTAGTGAGCGGGGGGGCGAACACCGGGGAGCTGTTTTTT	CASSLVSGGANTGELFF
TRBV24-1	TRBJ2-7	TRBD1	NA	TGTGCCACCAGTGATTCCGGGACAGGGTCGTCCGAGCAGTACTTC	CATSDSGTGSSEQYF
TRBV5-5	TRBJ1-6	NA	NA	TGTGCCAGCAGCTTGGGCGCAGGGGATTGGGACTCACCCCTCCACTTT	CASSLGAGDWDSPLHF
TRBV6-5	TRBJ1-5	TRBD1	NA	TGTGCCAGCAGGCCAGGGGGCGCGGGGCAGCCCCAGCATTTT	CASRPGGAGQPQHF
TRBV6-5	TRBJ1-2	NA	NA	TGTGCCAGCAGGAGGGACTATGGCTACACCTTC	CASRRDYGYTF
TRBV7-2	TRBJ1-1	TRBD1	NA	TGTGCCAGCAGCGGACAGACAGGGATAGGCGCTGAAGCTTTCTTT	CASSGQTGIGAEAFF
TRBV10-3	TRBJ2-7	TRBD2	NA	TGTGCCATCAGCGTTGGCGGGGGGAAATCCTACGAGCAGTACTTC	CAISVGGGKSYEQYF
TRBV28	TRBJ2-7	NA	once	TGTGCCAGCCGCTCCGGGACACCCTACGAGCAGTACTTC	CASRSGTPYEQYF
TRBV28	TRBJ1-2	NA	NA	TGTGCCAGCACCCTTAGGGAGTCCTATGGCTACACCTTC	CASTLRESYGYTF
TRBV7-9	TRBJ2-7	TRBD1	few	TGTGCCAGCAGCTCGCAGGGGGCGGCCGAGCAGTACTTC	CASSSQGAAEQYF
TRBV7-9	TRBJ1-1	NA	NA	TGTGCCAGCAGCTTAGATGGCATGCACACTGAAGCTTTCTTT	CASSLDGMHTEAFF
TRBV27	TRBJ2-3	NA	NA	TGTGCCAGCAGTTTATCGTCCCTAGCGAGGCCAGATACGCAGTATTTT	CASSLSSLARPDTQYF
TRBV7-7	TRBJ2-5	TRBD2	NA	TGTGCTAGCAGTCCGACTAGCGGGGGGGCAGGGCAAGAGACCCAGTACTTC	CASSPTSGGAGQETQYF
TRBV11-3	TRBJ2-1	TRBD1	NA	TGTGCCAGCAGCCCCCGCCGGACAGGGGGTACCAATGAGCAGTTCTTC	CASSPRRTGGTNEQFF
TRBV27	TRBJ1-5	TRBD1	NA	TGTGCCAGCAGTTTATCCCGACAGGGACGACAGCCCCAGCATTTT	CASSLSRQGRQPQHF
TRBV29-1	TRBJ1-1	TRBD1	NA	TGCAGCTCCGACAGGGGGTCCACTGAAGCTTTCTTT	CSSDRGSTEAFF
TRBV28	TRBJ1-5	TRBD1	NA	TGTGCCAGCAGTTTTCGGACAGGGAACAATCAGCCCCAGCATTTT	CASSFRTGNNQPQHF
TRBV13	TRBJ2-2	TRBD1	NA	TGTGCCAGCAGCAAGACAGGGTTCGCGAACACCGGGGAGCTGTTTTTT	CASSKTGFANTGELFF
TRBV7-2	TRBJ2-2	TRBD2	NA	TGTGCCAGCAGCCCTGGACTGGGAGGGTACCCCGGGGAGCTGTTTTTT	CASSPGLGGYPGELFF
TRBV18	TRBJ2-7	NA	NA	TGTGCCAGCTCTAATCCAGGCCCCCTCTCCTACGAGCAGTACTTC	CASSNPGPLSYEQYF
TRBV28	TRBJ2-1	TRBD2	NA	TGTGCCAGCAGTTTTTTTGCGGGGGTAACCTACAATGAGCAGTTCTTC	CASSFFAGVTYNEQFF
TRBV5-1	TRBJ2-6	NA	once	TGCGCCACCACGCGGCCGGAGGGGGCCAACGTCCTGACTTTC	CATTRPEGANVLTF
TRBV7-8	TRBJ2-5	NA	NA	TGTGCCAGCAGCGATGGGACTTCGACGGAAGAGACCCAGTACTTC	CASSDGTSTEETQYF
TRBV28	TRBJ1-2	NA	NA	TGTGCCAGCAGTCGGGACATCTATGGCTACACCTTC	CASSRDIYGYTF
TRBV5-1	TRBJ2-1	TRBD2	once	TGCGCCAGCAGCCCCGGGACTAGTGGGGTTGAGCAGTTCTTC	CASSPGTSGVEQFF
TRBV27	TRBJ1-1	TRBD1	NA	TGTGCCAGCAGTACCCTTGGGACAGCCGAAGCTTTCTTT	CASSTLGTAEAFF
TRBV7-3	TRBJ2-1	TRBD2	NA	TGTGCCAGCAGCTCTGTAGCGGGCTACAATGAGCAGTTCTTC	CASSSVAGYNEQFF
TRBV19	TRBJ1-5	TRBD1	NA	TGTGCCAGTAGTGCTCTCCAGGGGGGTGGCAATCAGCCCCAGCATTTT	CASSALQGGGNQPQHF
TRBV28	TRBJ1-5	NA	NA	TGTGCCAGCATCCCAGGAGGGGTTATAGGCAATCAGCCCCAGCATTTT	CASIPGGVIGNQPQHF
TRBV15	TRBJ2-2	NA	NA	TGTGCCACCAGCAGAGAAAGGCCAGGCAACACCGGGGAGCTGTTTTTT	CATSRERPGNTGELFF
TRBV4-1	TRBJ2-7	TRBD2	NA	TGCGCCAGCAGCCAACTACCGGGACTATCCTACGAGCAGTACTTC	CASSQLPGLSYEQYF
TRBV9	TRBJ2-2	NA	NA	TGTGCCAGCAGCGTAGATACAGGGAGACTCGGGGAGCTGTTTTTT	CASSVDTGRLGELFF
TRBV7-9	TRBJ2-2	TRBD2	NA	TGTGCCAGCAGCTTAATCGGGGGGGTATCTCCCGGGGAGCTGTTTTTT	CASSLIGGVSPGELFF
TRBV5-1	TRBJ2-2	TRBD1	NA	TGCGCCAGCAGCTTGGGGACAGGGGCCGGGGAGCTGTTTTTT	CASSLGTGAGELFF
TRBV24-1	TRBJ2-2	TRBD1	NA	TGTGCCACCAGTAGAGGGACAGACGCGACCCGGGAGCTGTTTTTT	CATSRGTDATRELFF
TRBV9	TRBJ2-1	NA	NA	TGTGCCAGCAGCCAAGCACTAGTCAATGAGCAGTTCTTC	CASSQALVNEQFF
TRBV10-3	TRBJ1-3	NA	NA	TGTGCCATCAGCAACAGCTACTCTGGAAACACCATATATTTT	CAISNSYSGNTIYF
TRBV11-1	TRBJ2-1	TRBD2	NA	TGTGCCAGCAGCTCCATAGCGGGAGGGCCCCACAATGAGCAGTTCTTC	CASSSIAGGPHNEQFF